This TCR beta chain was sequenced in a study of cytomegalovirus exposure and HLA in healthy donors (dated by TCRdb to the late 2010s). For the wider study: The 500 to 700 repertoires of the first cohort and the roughly 110 validation repertoires were produced on the same platform, according to a later analysis. To predict cytomegalovirus infection status, the study brought together high-throughput TCR immunosequencing, statistical association of individual TCRs with disease status, and machine learning. Besides the first cohort of about 730 subjects, a separate validation cohort made up of over 100 different subjects was used. The study aimed to test whether cataloging public T cell receptors could reveal signatures of past pathogen exposure. Here is what the overall study found, with its caveats: Across donors, most TCR sequences were observed very rarely, whereas some public TCRs were present in many individuals. A later analysis found that TCRs clustered in the first cohort also tended to co-occur in the roughly 110 validation repertoires, with 94% of cluster scores above 0. A few of the identified cytomegalovirus-associated TCR beta chains were confirmed in vitro to be specific for cytomegalovirus antigens. The validation cohort had no HLA typing available for a later analysis, so co-occurrence within that cohort was assessed over all 130 or so repertoires. It was suggested by the authors that the approach could potentially be generalized to other disease states and immunological phenotypes. In the study, some 160 TCR beta chains were listed as associated with cytomegalovirus. The classifier was reported to diagnose cytomegalovirus status with high specificity and sensitivity in both the original cohort and the validation cohort.

The germline V gene yields SGHRS for CDR1 and YFSETQ for CDR2. The CDR3 sequence holds 19 residues, the cysteine and phenylalanine included. Only the CDR3 region is kept as DNA, spanning 57 bases read in frame from base 1. Trimming accounts for 1 base at V and 6 bases at J, while the number of junction bases matched to no gene is 20. Donors formed part of the validation cohort, which comprised over a hundred subjects and was distinct from the first cohort of 550 to 850 subjects. The library was obtained by the immunoSEQ multiplex PCR assay. The paper's data handling went like this. A statistical classification framework was built to diagnose cytomegalovirus status from the catalog of TCR beta chain sequences. TCRdb mirrors the immuneACCESS table, restricted to in-frame sequences. Some clones are absent from its copies; in checked studies, under half trace to an unresolved V gene, and the reason for the others is unknown. V, J and clone size reflect that table, while D and trimming were determined from the DNA. For this sample the table gives about 160,000 clones, of which around 89% were detected only once. The ten most abundant clones make up approximately 3% of the sample.

As to this clone: What this receptor recognizes is not known. No base-level quality is on record; no much larger clone is a single base apart.

Here the chain combines TRBV5-1 and TRBJ2-7; 9 bases in the middle match TRBD1. This receptor was taken from a young man in good health and CMV-seronegative. The specimen was PBMCs. The DNA sequence is given as TGCGCCAGCAGCTTGACCGGGACAGGGTTGCGGCAAGGTGCACGCGAGCAGTACTTC. It translates as CASSLTGTGLRQGAREQYF. The reference TRBV5-1 and TRBJ2-7 proteins fill in what lies around the CDR3, so the full variable domain reads KAGVTQTPRYLIKTRGQQVTLSCSPISGHRSVSWYQQTPGQGLQFLFEYFSETQRNKGNFPGRFSGRQFSNSRSEMNVSTLELGDSALYLCASSLTGTGLRQGAREQYFGPGTRLTVT.